This TCR beta chain was documented in a study of Graves' ophthalmopathy and Graves' hyperthyroidism. The CDR3 has 12 residues. Looked up from germline, CDR1 is KGHSH and CDR2 is LQKENI. The junction had 3 bases not matched to a gene; V was cut back by 7 bases and J by 4 bases. This clonotype was observed a handful of times. From RNA, the CDR3 regions of TCR beta chains were amplified and sequenced. HTBI-primed first-round RT-PCR preceded second-round multiplex PCR. From the multiplex PCR reads, TCRdb called clonotypes with MiXCR, one entry per CDR3 protein. The sample lists roughly 500,000 distinct CDR3 sequences, 14% occurring once.

What was sequenced was blood. The TCR sequence derives from a woman in her 30s with Graves' ophthalmopathy. The V gene is TRBV18, the J gene TRBJ1-1; 7 bases fit TRBD1. CDR3 bases: TGTGCCAGCTACCCAGGGGGCACTGAAGCTTTCTTT. Residues: CASYPGGTEAFF.